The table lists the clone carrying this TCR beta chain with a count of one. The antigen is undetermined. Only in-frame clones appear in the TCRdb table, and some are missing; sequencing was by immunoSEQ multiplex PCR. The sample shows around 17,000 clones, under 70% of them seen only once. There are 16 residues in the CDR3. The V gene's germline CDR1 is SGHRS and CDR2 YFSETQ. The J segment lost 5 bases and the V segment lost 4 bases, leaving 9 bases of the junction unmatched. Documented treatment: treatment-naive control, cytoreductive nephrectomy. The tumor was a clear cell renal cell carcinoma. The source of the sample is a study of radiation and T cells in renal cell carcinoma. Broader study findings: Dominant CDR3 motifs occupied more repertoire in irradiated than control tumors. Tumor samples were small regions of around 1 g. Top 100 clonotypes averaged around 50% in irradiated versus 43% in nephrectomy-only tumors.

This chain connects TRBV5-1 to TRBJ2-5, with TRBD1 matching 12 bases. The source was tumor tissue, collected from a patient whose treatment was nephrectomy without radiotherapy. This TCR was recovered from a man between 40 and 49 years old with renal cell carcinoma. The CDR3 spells CASSTGTGGLRETQYF. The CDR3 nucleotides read TGCGCCAGCAGCACCGGGACAGGGGGCCTGAGGGAGACCCAGTACTTC. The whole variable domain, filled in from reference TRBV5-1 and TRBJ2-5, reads KAGVTQTPRYLIKTRGQQVTLSCSPISGHRSVSWYQQTPGQGLQFLFEYFSETQRNKGNFPGRFSGRQFSNSRSEMNVSTLELGDSALYLCASSTGTGGLRETQYFGPGTRLLVL.